One T cell receptor (beta chain) is described in this entry. Its antigen is not known. This record comes from a study of T cell responses to AZD1222 COVID-19 vaccine. Per germline, CDR1 KGHDR and CDR2 SFDVKD. The ends were cut back, 4 bases at V and 0 bases at J, with 15 bases in the middle. This CDR3 region has 17 residues. Study findings and constraints: Donors in the cohort were predominantly white British and more often female, and clonal diversity was possibly underestimated. Scientists sampled the repertoires only once the peak T cell response had passed.

Repertoires were generated with immunoSEQ multiplex PCR, while TCRdb's copy carries only in-frame clones and drops some. The sample has 130,000 to 150,000 clones; 93% are singletons. The sample consisted of peripheral blood, taken on day 0 of AZD1222 vaccination. The source is an adult in good health. The V call is TRBV24-1, the J call TRBJ1-3; D gene ambiguous. In nucleotides, the CDR3 is TGTGCCACCAGTGAACCTGGGTCCGTAGGCTCTGGAAACACCATATATTTT. Its protein product is CATSEPGSVGSGNTIYF.